Each of the 14 T cell receptor beta chains below was sequenced from the same sample in a study of PD-1 blockade in classical Hodgkin lymphoma. Produced via immunoSEQ multiplex PCR; TCRdb's table is partial and in-frame only. The sample holds 25,000 to 35,000 clones, about 87% seen once. Regarding time point: newly diagnosed, previously untreated cHL patient sample. Starting with thawed PBMCs, CD4+ T cells were purified by magnetic negative selection. Sequenced material: CD4+ T cells from blood. These receptors all stem from a human donor with classical Hodgkin lymphoma.

The J gene is TRBJ1-1, the V gene TRBV18, with D possibly being TRBD1 (6 bases). This CDR3 comprises 16 residues. Deletions cut 3 bases from V and 1 base from J, with 15 bases between. Germline V gene lookup returns CDR1 KGHSH and CDR2 LQKENI. CDR3 region: CASSPREQGTNTEAFF. CDR3 in DNA: TGTGCCAGCTCACCCCGGGAGCAGGGGACGAACACTGAAGCTTTCTTT.

V and J are TRBV5-1 and TRBJ2-7; 7 positions match TRBD2. The CDR3 runs 14 residues. The germline gives CDR1 SGHRS, CDR2 YFSETQ. V shed 1 base, J shed 0 bases, and the junction held 1 base outside the gene matches. The CDR3 DNA is TGCGCCAGCAGCTTGCGGGGGGACTCCTACGAGCAGTACTTC. Residues: CASSLRGDSYEQYF.

This clone showed up just a few times. V gene TRBV4-1 combines with J gene TRBJ1-2, with unresolved D. The V gene lost 3 bases and the J gene lost 3 bases, with 11 bases spanning the gap. CDR3 length equals 14 residues. Germline loops: CDR1 MGHRA, CDR2 YSYEKL. The CDR3 sequence is CASSQMSVDYGYTF. The DNA of the CDR3 is TGCGCCAGCAGCCAGATGAGTGTAGACTATGGCTACACCTTC.

The chain has TRBV6-1 and TRBJ1-1; possibly TRBD1 for D (5 bases). Per the germline V gene, CDR1 is MNHNS and CDR2 is SASEGT. Trimming left V 5 bases short and J 6 bases short, with 16 bases between. The CDR3 covers 14 residues. The chain's CDR3 is CASSPQGAFAEAFF. The CDR3 DNA sequence: TGTGCCAGCAGTCCACAAGGGGCCTTCGCTGAAGCTTTCTTT.

DNA for the CDR3: TGCGCCAGCAGGGGGCTTGGCACAGATACGCAGTATTTT. Translating gives CASRGLGTDTQYF. The chain recombines TRBV10-2 with TRBJ2-3, with D tentatively TRBD1 (5 bases). This CDR3 is built from 13 residues. V lost 6 bases and J lost 1, with 8 bases in between. CDR1 and CDR2 from the germline V gene are WSHSY and SAAADI.

The chain combines TRBV15 with TRBJ1-4, with D perhaps matching TRBD1 (6 bases). The germline V gene has CDR1 LNHNV and CDR2 YYDKDF (reference sequence). The germline V and J ends were trimmed by 1 base and 7 bases, with 10 bases remaining between them. The length of the CDR3 is 14 residues. Written as DNA, the CDR3 is TGTGCCACCAGCAGAGCCAGGGGAGGTGAAAAACTGTTTTTT. Its protein product is CATSRARGGEKLFF. The full variable domain, its missing parts supplied by reference TRBV15 and TRBJ1-4, is DAMVIQNPRYQVTQFGKPVTLSCSQTLNHNVMYWYQQKSSQAPKLLFHYYDKDFNNEADTPDNFQSRRPNTSFCFLDIRSPGLGDTAMYLCATSRARGGEKLFFGSGTQLSVL.

The rearrangement links TRBV15 to TRBJ2-1; 9 nucleotides line up with TRBD2. From germline, CDR1 is LNHNV and CDR2 YYDKDF (reference sequence). The CDR3 spans 16 residues. The ends lost 2 bases at V and 5 bases at J; junction bases unmatched: 7. In DNA form, the CDR3 reads TGTGCCACCAGCAGACTAGCGGGACGGATCGACAATGAGCAGTTCTTC. It is translated as CATSRLAGRIDNEQFF.

The genes are TRBV28 and TRBJ1-2; D is uncertain. The CDR3 consists of 15 residues. The ends were cut back, 1 base at V and 8 bases at J, with 17 bases in the middle. Per germline, CDR1 MDHEN and CDR2 SYDVKM. CDR3 sequence: CASSLSRTGLRGYTF. For the CDR3, the DNA is TGTGCCAGCAGTTTATCCAGGACGGGCCTTAGGGGCTACACCTTC.

V gene TRBV27 combines with J gene TRBJ2-5; TRBD1 might be the D (6 bases). CDR1 is MNHEY, CDR2 SMNVEV, per germline (reference sequence). CDR3 size: 15 residues. Between the trimmed V and J ends, which lost 3 bases and 5 bases, there was a span of 16 bases. For the CDR3, the DNA is TGTGCCAGCAGTTTTAGTGACAGGAGAGCGGAGACCCAGTACTTC. It encodes CASSFSDRRAETQYF.

This sequence joins TRBV2 and TRBJ2-2; no clear D gene. V lost 6 bases and J 6 bases, leaving 11 bases between the germline ends. The CDR3 length is 13 residues. Looked up from germline, CDR1 is SNHLY and CDR2 is FYNNEI. For the CDR3, the DNA is TGTGCCAGCAGCTCCTGGGGTTCCGGGGAGCTGTTTTTT. This codes for CASSSWGSGELFF.

This CDR3 reads CASSLDTDTQYF. In nucleotides, the CDR3 is TGTGCCAGCAGCCTAGACACAGATACGCAGTATTTT. This chain connects TRBV5-5 to TRBJ2-3; no clear D. Germline V gives CDR1 SGHKS, CDR2 YYEKEE (reference sequence). This CDR3 comprises 12 residues. Trimming removed 4 bases at V and 2 bases at J, with 5 bases between.

This sequence joins TRBV5-5 and TRBJ2-5; D tentatively fits TRBD1 or TRBD2 (5 bases each). The CDR3 length is 14 residues. Germline loops: CDR1 SGHKS, CDR2 YYEKEE (reference sequence). V was shortened by 2 bases and J by 4 bases, with 12 bases between the two germline ends. CDR3 sequence reads: CASSFRGRGETQYF. The CDR3 nucleotides are TGTGCCAGCAGCTTCCGGGGCCGAGGAGAGACCCAGTACTTC.

This rearrangement joins TRBV5-1 to TRBJ2-3; no clear D gene. The CDR3 consists of 13 residues. V lost 1 base to trimming and J lost 4 bases, with 7 bases between them. Germline V gives CDR1 SGHRS, CDR2 YFSETQ. CDR3: CASSLRAADTQYF. The CDR3 DNA reads as TGCGCCAGCAGCTTGAGGGCGGCAGATACGCAGTATTTT.

The chain joins TRBV4-2 to TRBJ2-1; no clear D gene. The germline V gene has CDR1 LGHNA and CDR2 YNFKEQ. V was cut by 4 bases and J by 1 base, with 17 bases left in between. CDR3 length equals 17 residues. For the CDR3, the DNA is TGTGCCAGCAGCCCCAGCGTAGCCCGCGGTTCCTACAATGAGCAGTTCTTC. Its translation: CASSPSVARGSYNEQFF.